The sequence of this T cell receptor (beta chain) was determined in a study of vaccination and CD4 T cells after COVID-19. Study-wide context: The convalescent population consisted of six males and four females, two of whom were of Hispanic ethnicity.

This clonotype occurred a few times. Antigen specificity is unknown. Sequenced with the Oncomine TCR Beta short-read assay was DNA taken from cultured CD4+ T cells. One entry per CDR3 protein results from TCRdb running MiXCR on the PCR reads. The sample contains 9,700 or so distinct CDR3 sequences, around 68% of which appear only once. Overall study results and limits: The great majority, 304 of 307 vaccine-specific clones, proved spike mono-reactive in convalescent patients.

Sample treatment: roughly nine-day PBMC culture with coronavirus spike peptide pools or control peptides (ViraFEST assay). The source is a human donor who had recovered from COVID-19. The source material was CD4+ T cells from blood, cultured in vitro.

The CDR3 nucleotides are TGTGCCAGCAGCAGACATCATGACACCGACTATGGCTACACCTTC. It is translated as CASSRHHDTDYGYTF. The rearrangement joins TRBV6-4 to TRBJ1-2, with D uncertain. This CDR3 region has 15 residues. Germline V gene data show CDR1 as MRHNA and CDR2 as SNTAGT. V lost 6 bases, J lost 3 bases, and 17 bases lay in between.